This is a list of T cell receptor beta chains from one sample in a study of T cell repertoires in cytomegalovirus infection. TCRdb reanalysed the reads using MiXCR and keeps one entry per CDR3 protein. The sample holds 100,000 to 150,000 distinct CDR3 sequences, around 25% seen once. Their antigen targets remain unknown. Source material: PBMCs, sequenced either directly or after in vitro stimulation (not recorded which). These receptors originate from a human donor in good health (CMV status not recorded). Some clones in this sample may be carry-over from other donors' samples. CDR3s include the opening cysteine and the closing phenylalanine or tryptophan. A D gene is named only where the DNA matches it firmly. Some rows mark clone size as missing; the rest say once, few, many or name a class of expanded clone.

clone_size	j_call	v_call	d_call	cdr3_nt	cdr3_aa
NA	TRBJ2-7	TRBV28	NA	TGTGCCAGCAGTTTTGGGCTCGGGCAGTACTTC	CASSFGLGQYF
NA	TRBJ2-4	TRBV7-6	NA	TGTGCCAGCAGCTTACCCGACGGGGCGGCCAAAAACACTCAGTACTTC	CASSLPDGAAKNTQYF
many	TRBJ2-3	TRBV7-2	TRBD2	TGTGCCAGCAGTGATGGACTAGCGGGAGTCACAGATACGCAGTATTTT	CASSDGLAGVTDTQYF
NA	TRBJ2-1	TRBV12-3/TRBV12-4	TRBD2	TGTGCCAGCAGGGGCCTAGCGGGACCCTACAATGAGCAGTTCTTC	CASRGLAGPYNEQFF
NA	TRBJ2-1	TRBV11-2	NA	TGTGCCAGCAGCTTGGAGGGGCCCTACAATGAGCAGTTCTTC	CASSLEGPYNEQFF
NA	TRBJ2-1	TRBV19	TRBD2	TGTGCCAGTAGTATGTTTACTAGCGGGATGGGTGAGCAGTTCTTC	CASSMFTSGMGEQFF
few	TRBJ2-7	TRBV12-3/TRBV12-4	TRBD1	TGTGCCAGCAGTTTAGCAGGGGGCGCCGTATACGAGCAGTACTTC	CASSLAGGAVYEQYF
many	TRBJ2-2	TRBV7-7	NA	TGTGCTAGCAGCCCAGGGACCCCGAACACCGGGGAGCTGTTTTTT	CASSPGTPNTGELFF
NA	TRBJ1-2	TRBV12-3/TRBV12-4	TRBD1	TGTGCCAGCAAGCAGGACAGGGGCCCCCCCTATGGCTACACCTTC	CASKQDRGPPYGYTF
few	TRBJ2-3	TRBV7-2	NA	TGTGCCAGCAGCCTTCAATCGGGCCATCGGGGCGGTAAAGATATGCAGTATTTT	CASSLQSGHRGGKDMQYF
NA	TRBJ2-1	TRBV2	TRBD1	TGTGCCAGCCTTACAGGGGGCCTGGTCGATGAGCAGTTCTTC	CASLTGGLVDEQFF
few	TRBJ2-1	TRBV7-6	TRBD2	TGTGCCAGCAGCTTAGGGTCTAGCGGGACGTTGAATGAGCAGTTCTTC	CASSLGSSGTLNEQFF
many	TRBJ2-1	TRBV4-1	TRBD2	TGCGCCAGCAGCCCTAGTCGTTGGACTAGCGGGAGGAATGAGCAGTTCTTC	CASSPSRWTSGRNEQFF
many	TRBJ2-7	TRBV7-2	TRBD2	TGTGCCAGCAGATCACTAGCGTTCTCCTACGAGCAGTACTTC	CASRSLAFSYEQYF
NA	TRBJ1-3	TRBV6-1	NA	TGTGCCAGCAGTGAACCGGCGGTAGTGACCATATATTTT	CASSEPAVVTIYF
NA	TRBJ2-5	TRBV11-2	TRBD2	TGTGCCAGCAGCCCAACACTAGCGGCAAAAGAGACCCAGTACTTC	CASSPTLAAKETQYF
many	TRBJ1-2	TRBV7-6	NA	TGTGCCAGCAGCTTAGGACAGGCCACCTCCTATGGCTACACCTTC	CASSLGQATSYGYTF
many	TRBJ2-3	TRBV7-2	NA	TGTGCCAGCAGTTCTGGATCCTCCTTCACAGATACGCAGTATTTT	CASSSGSSFTDTQYF
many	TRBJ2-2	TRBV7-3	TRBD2	TGTGCCAGCAGCATCCAAGCGGGAGGGCCGGCCGGGGAGCTGTTTTTT	CASSIQAGGPAGELFF
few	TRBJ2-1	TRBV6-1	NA	TGTGCCACGGCCATCGACAGGAGCAAGCGATACAATGAGCAGTTCTTC	CATAIDRSKRYNEQFF
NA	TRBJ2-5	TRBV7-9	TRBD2	TGTGCCAGCAGCTTAGAGGCAGCGGGACAAGAGACCCAGTACTTC	CASSLEAAGQETQYF
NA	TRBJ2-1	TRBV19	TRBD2	TGTGCCAGTACAACCGCTAGCGGGAGGTTGTATGAGCAGTTCTTC	CASTTASGRLYEQFF
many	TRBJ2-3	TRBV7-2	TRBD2	TGTGCCAGCAGCTCCAGCGGGAGTCCCAGCACAGATACGCAGTATTTT	CASSSSGSPSTDTQYF
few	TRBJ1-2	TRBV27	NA	TGTGCCAGCAGTCTTTTATTCTCGGGACACTTCTATGGCTACACCTTC	CASSLLFSGHFYGYTF
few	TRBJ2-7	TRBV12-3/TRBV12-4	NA	TGTGCCAGCAGTTTTCAAGGCACCGAGCAGTACTTC	CASSFQGTEQYF
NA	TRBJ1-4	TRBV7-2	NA	TGTGCCAGCAGCTTGGACTCAACTAATGAAAAACTGTTTTTT	CASSLDSTNEKLFF
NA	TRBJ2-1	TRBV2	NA	TGTGCCAGCAGCGTTACCGGGAGTTACAATGAGCAGTTCTTC	CASSVTGSYNEQFF
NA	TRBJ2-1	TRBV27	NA	TGTGCCAGCAGTTGGGGGATCTACAATGAGCAGTTCTTC	CASSWGIYNEQFF
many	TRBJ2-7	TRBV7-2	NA	TGTGCCAGCAGCTCCTCGGGACGGTTCTACGAGCAGTACTTC	CASSSSGRFYEQYF
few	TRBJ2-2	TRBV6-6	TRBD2	TGTGCCAGCAGTGAGGGGGGACTAGCGGGCCGCACCGGGGAGCTGTTTTTT	CASSEGGLAGRTGELFF
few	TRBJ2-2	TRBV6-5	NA	TGTGCCAGCAGTTACCTTGGAGGACAGCTGAACACCGGGGAGCTGTTTTTT	CASSYLGGQLNTGELFF
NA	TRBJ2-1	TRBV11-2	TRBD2	TGTGCCAGCAGCTTAGAGGGGGGGAGGCACAATGAGCAGTTCTTC	CASSLEGGRHNEQFF
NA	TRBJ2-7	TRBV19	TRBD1	TGTGCCAGTAGTAACCGACAGGGGGGATATTGGGAGCAGTACTTC	CASSNRQGGYWEQYF
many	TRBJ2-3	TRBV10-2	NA	TGCGCCAGCCTTGGGCCCGTCACAGATACGCAGTATTTT	CASLGPVTDTQYF
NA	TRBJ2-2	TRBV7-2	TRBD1	TGTGCCAGCAGCTTAGACAGGGGATCCGGGGAGCTGTTTTTT	CASSLDRGSGELFF
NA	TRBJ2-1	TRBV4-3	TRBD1	TGCGCCAGCAGCCAAGAGGGACAGGGATATAATGAGCAGTTCTTC	CASSQEGQGYNEQFF
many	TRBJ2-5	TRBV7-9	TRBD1	TGTGCCAGCAGCCTGATACAGGGGCAGGTCCAAGAGACCCAGTACTTC	CASSLIQGQVQETQYF
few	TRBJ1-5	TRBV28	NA	TGTGCCAGCAGTTTGCCTAACAATCAGCCCCAGCATTTT	CASSLPNNQPQHF
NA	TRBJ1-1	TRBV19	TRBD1	TGTGCCAGTAGTCCCGGCCTGGGCAGGGGGGTTTCTGAAGCTTTCTTT	CASSPGLGRGVSEAFF
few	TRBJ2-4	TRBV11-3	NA	TGTGCCAGCAGTCAAGTCCGGGACCTAGGCAAAAACATTCAGTACTTC	CASSQVRDLGKNIQYF
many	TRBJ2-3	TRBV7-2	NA	TGTGCCAGCAACGAAAACACAGGTTTCACAGATACGCAGTATTTT	CASNENTGFTDTQYF
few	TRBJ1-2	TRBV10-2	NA	TGCGCCAGCAGTGAAAGTTTAGTTTCTAACTATGGCTACACCTTC	CASSESLVSNYGYTF
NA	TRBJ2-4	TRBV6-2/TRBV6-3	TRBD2	TGTGCCAGCAGGACGGGGGGTTTGGGCAAAAACATTCAGTACTTC	CASRTGGLGKNIQYF
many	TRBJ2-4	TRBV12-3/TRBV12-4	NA	TGTGCCAGCAGCCGACAGCAAAACATTCAGTACTTC	CASSRQQNIQYF
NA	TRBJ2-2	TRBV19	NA	TGTGCCAGTAGCCTCAGGGAAGGACCCGGGGAGCTGTTTTTT	CASSLREGPGELFF
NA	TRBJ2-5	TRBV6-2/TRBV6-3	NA	TGTGCCAGCAGTTCGGACAATTGGGAGACCCAGTACTTC	CASSSDNWETQYF
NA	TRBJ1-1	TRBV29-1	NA	TGCAGCGCTCGACAGGCGCTGAACACTGAAGCTTTCTTT	CSARQALNTEAFF
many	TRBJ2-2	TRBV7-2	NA	TGTGCCAGCAGCTTAGCCCCGATGGGCGGGAAGCGGGCCGGGGAGCTGTTTTTT	CASSLAPMGGKRAGELFF
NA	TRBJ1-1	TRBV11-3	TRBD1	TGTGCCAGCAACCCGGGACAGGGGGGGGCTTTCTTT	CASNPGQGGAFF
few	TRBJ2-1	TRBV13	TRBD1	TGTGCCAGCAGCTCCTCACACCTGGGACAGGGGATCAATGAGCAGTTCTTC	CASSSSHLGQGINEQFF
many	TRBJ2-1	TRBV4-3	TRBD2	TGCGCCAGCAGCCAAGACGACCCCCTGACTAGCGGGAGTAACAATGAGCAGTTCTTC	CASSQDDPLTSGSNNEQFF
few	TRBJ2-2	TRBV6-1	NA	TGTGCCAGCAGTGGGGCAGGGGGGGCAACCGGGGAGCTGTTTTTT	CASSGAGGATGELFF
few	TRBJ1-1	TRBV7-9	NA	TGTGCCAGCAGCTTCCAGGGAGCGACTGAAGCTTTCTTT	CASSFQGATEAFF
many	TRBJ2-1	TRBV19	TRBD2	TGTGCCAGCACCAAGGGACTAGCCCTCAATGAGCAGTTCTTC	CASTKGLALNEQFF
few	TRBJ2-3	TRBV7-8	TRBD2	TGTGCCAGCAGCTCACTAGCGGGAGGGGTCACAGATACGCAGTATTTT	CASSSLAGGVTDTQYF
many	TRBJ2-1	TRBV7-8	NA	TGTGCCAGCAGCTTAAAAGACCGTGAAGGTGAGCAGTTCTTC	CASSLKDREGEQFF
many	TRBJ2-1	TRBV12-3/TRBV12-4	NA	TGTGCCAGCAGTTTAGCAGTTGTAGTACGCAATGAGCAGTTCTTC	CASSLAVVVRNEQFF
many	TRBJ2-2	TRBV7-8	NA	TGTGCCAGCAGCTTAGAACCGGTGCGGAACACCGGGGAGCTGTTTTTT	CASSLEPVRNTGELFF
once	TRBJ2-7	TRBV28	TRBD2	TGTGCCATAAATCGACTAGCTCGCTACGAGCAGTACTTC	CAINRLARYEQYF